This entry lists 19 T cell receptor beta chains sequenced from one sample in a study of cytomegalovirus exposure and HLA in healthy donors. Researchers ran the PCR with 60 Vbeta and 13 Jbeta primers. Profiling relied on immunoSEQ multiplex PCR, and the TCRdb table lists in-frame clones only, not all of them. This sample has around 130,000 clones; roughly 78% occur once, and the top ten carry roughly 2.5%. Sequencing used PBMCs. Every receptor here comes from a man between 25 and 39 years old in good health and CMV-seronegative.

The gene calls are TRBV5-1 and TRBJ2-7, with D tentatively TRBD2 (6 bases). The CDR3 loop spans 18 amino acids. The germline V gene encodes CDR1 SGHRS and CDR2 YFSETQ. V lost 2 bases, J lost 3 bases, and 24 bases lay in between. The CDR3 loop reads CASSFKNGGLDGYYEQYF. The CDR3 bases are TGCGCCAGCAGCTTTAAAAACGGGGGACTCGATGGGTACTACGAGCAGTACTTC.

In this sample, this clone turned up once. The chain has TRBV5-6 and TRBJ2-1; TRBD2 is a possible D gene (5 bases). The CDR3 is made up of 18 amino acids. V gave up 0 bases and J gave up 3 bases, with 19 bases separating them. In germline, CDR1 is SGHDT, CDR2 YYEEEE. In DNA form, the CDR3 reads TGTGCCAGCAGCTTGGCCGGCACCACCCATGACTACTACAATGAGCAGTTCTTC. It codes for CASSLAGTTHDYYNEQFF.

About this clone itself: The junction departs from germline at one end; a sequencing error may be responsible. The J gene is TRBJ1-5, the V gene TRBV7-9, with D perhaps TRBD1 (6 bases). This CDR3 is built from 15 residues. Germline V gene sequence: CDR1 SEHNR, CDR2 FQNEAQ (reference sequence). The CDR3 nucleotides read TGTGCCAGCAGCAAGACAGGTCTTGGCAATCAGCCCCAGAATTTT. Translation gives CASSKTGLGNQPQNF.

The rearrangement links TRBV6-1 to TRBJ2-7; 8 nucleotides match TRBD2. CDR1 is MNHNS and CDR2 is SASEGT in the germline V gene. The length of the CDR3 is 14 residues. J gave up 3 bases and V 6 bases, and 7 bases lay outside the gene matches. CDR3 sequence: CASSLEREIYEQYF. DNA of the CDR3: TGTGCCAGCAGCTTAGAGCGGGAGATCTACGAGCAGTACTTC.

V gene TRBV30 combines with J gene TRBJ1-6; D not certain. CDR1 is GTSNPN and CDR2 is SVGIG in the germline V gene (reference sequence). The CDR3 spans 13 residues. V was cut by 1 base and J by 8 bases, with 9 bases left in between. The CDR3 is CAWSGEDYSPLHF. For the CDR3, the DNA is TGTGCCTGGAGTGGAGAGGACTATTCACCCCTCCACTTT.

The J gene is TRBJ2-5, the V gene TRBV2; D possibly corresponds to TRBD2 (5 bases). Near its end, the DNA agrees better with TRBJ2-7, so the J call may be wrong. The CDR3 sequence is 12 residues long. CDR1 SNHLY and CDR2 FYNNEI come from the germline V gene. CDR3 sequence reads: CASTDTSYEQYF. The CDR3 DNA follows: TGTGCCAGCACGGATACTAGCTACGAGCAGTACTTC.

The chain employs TRBV2 and TRBJ2-5, with 13 positions matching TRBD2. Germline V gene sequence: CDR1 SNHLY, CDR2 FYNNEI. V lost 8 bases, J lost 5 bases, and 11 bases stayed unmatched. CDR3 length equals 16 residues. CDR3 sequence reads: CASRNPGLAGFETQYF. DNA of the CDR3: TGTGCCAGCCGAAACCCGGGACTAGCGGGATTCGAGACCCAGTACTTC. The full variable domain, its missing parts supplied by reference TRBV2 and TRBJ2-5, is EPEVTQTPSHQVTQMGQEVILRCVPISNHLYFYWYRQILGQKVEFLVSFYNNEISEKSEIFDDQFSVERPDGSNFTLKIRSTKLEDSAMYFCASRNPGLAGFETQYFGPGTRLLVL.

V and J are TRBV28 and TRBJ1-1; D may be TRBD1 (5 bases). The CDR3 extends over 13 amino acids. V lost 6 bases and J 1 base, leaving 9 bases between the germline ends. Germline CDR1 is MDHEN and CDR2 is SYDVKM. The CDR3 spells CASSRVQNTEAFF. The DNA of the CDR3 is TGTGCCAGCAGCAGGGTTCAGAACACTGAAGCTTTCTTT.

The V and J genes are TRBV7-8 and TRBJ2-1; 8 nucleotides align to TRBD2. Germline V lookup: CDR1 SGHVS, CDR2 FQNEAQ. V trimming: 5 bases; J trimming: 8 bases; junction bases outside the gene matches: 17. This CDR3 spans 17 amino acids. The CDR3 loop reads CASSLNPPGGRSYEQFF. The CDR3 nucleotides are TGTGCCAGCAGCCTCAACCCCCCGGGGGGGCGCAGCTATGAGCAGTTCTTC. Combining the CDR3 with reference TRBV7-8 and TRBJ2-1 gives the whole variable domain GAGVSQSPRYKVAKRGQDVALRCDPISGHVSLFWYQQALGQGPEFLTYFQNEAQLDKSGLPSDRFFAERPEGSVSTLKIQRTQQEDSAVYLCASSLNPPGGRSYEQFFGPGTRLTVL.

This clone came up a few times. Other DNA sequences from this sample encode an identical CDR3 as well. The chain links TRBV19 to TRBJ2-3; no reliable D call. There are 12 residues in the CDR3. The V end was cut by 3 bases, the J end by 4 bases, with 5 bases between. CDR1 LNHDA and CDR2 SQIVND come from the germline V gene (reference sequence). The CDR3 is CASSISADTQYF. CDR3 sequence (DNA): TGTGCCAGTAGTATTTCCGCAGATACGCAGTATTTT.

This chain links TRBV7-9 with TRBJ2-2; 9 bases map to TRBD1. Trimming took 6 bases from V and 7 from J; bases not matched to a gene: 9. In germline, CDR1 is SEHNR, CDR2 FQNEAQ (reference sequence). The CDR3 consists of 15 residues. The CDR3 here is CASSDGQGRGGELFF. The CDR3 DNA reads TGTGCCAGCAGTGACGGACAGGGGCGCGGCGGGGAGCTGTTTTTT.

This clone is a singleton in its sample. V is TRBV12-5 and J is TRBJ1-1; 7 nucleotides agree with TRBD1. Germline-derived CDR1 and CDR2 are LGHNT and FRNRAP. Germline trimming cut 2 bases from V and 7 bases from J; bases unmatched to any gene: 4. This CDR3 has 13 residues. CDR3 sequence (DNA): TGTGCTAGTGGTTTGAGGGGGCTCAATGAAGCTTTCTTT. The encoded protein is CASGLRGLNEAFF.

This clone was recorded a few times. This rearrangement joins TRBV7-9 to TRBJ2-7; 9 nucleotides align to TRBD2. CDR1 and CDR2 (germline): SEHNR, FQNEAQ (reference sequence). The V and J ends lost 7 bases and 7 bases, in that order; junction bases with no gene match: 11. This CDR3 is 14 amino acids long. The CDR3 loop reads CASTPAGGPGEQYF. For the CDR3, the DNA is TGTGCCAGCACCCCGGCGGGAGGGCCGGGGGAGCAGTACTTC.

This rearrangement joins TRBV4-3 to TRBJ2-3; D is perhaps TRBD2 (5 bases). The CDR3 sequence is 14 residues long. Deletions cut 2 bases from V and 0 bases from J, with 6 bases between. Germline CDR1 is LGHNA and CDR2 is YSLEER. This CDR3 is CASSQRTSTDTQYF. CDR3 in DNA: TGCGCCAGCAGCCAAAGGACTAGCACAGATACGCAGTATTTT.

This sequence joins TRBV2 and TRBJ2-5; D not certain. Germline V lookup: CDR1 SNHLY, CDR2 FYNNEI. V was clipped by 5 bases and J by 3 bases, with 7 bases between them. The CDR3 is made up of 12 amino acids. The CDR3 region is CASSSDEETQYF. The CDR3 DNA reads as TGTGCCAGCAGTTCAGATGAAGAGACCCAGTACTTC.

The chain combines TRBV27 with TRBJ1-4, with TRBD1 identical over 9 bases. Germline lookup yields CDR1 MNHEY and CDR2 SMNVEV (reference sequence). Trimming took 5 bases from V and 5 from J; bases not matched to a gene: 9. The CDR3 is 16 residues long. The CDR3 sequence: CASSPRQGEVNEKLFF. In nucleotides, the CDR3 is TGTGCCAGCAGTCCAAGACAGGGGGAGGTCAATGAAAAACTGTTTTTT.

This chain joins TRBV19 and TRBJ2-3, with D possibly matching TRBD2 (7 bases). CDR3 length: 16 amino acids. Trimming stripped 10 bases from V and 3 bases from J, with 23 bases between. Germline CDR1 reads LNHDA; CDR2 reads SQIVND (reference sequence). CDR3 coding DNA: TGTGCCACCCAAGGGGGGGACTCCGGTCGAACAGATACGCAGTATTTT. Protein product: CATQGGDSGRTDTQYF.

This clone was recorded once. The chain combines TRBV11-2 with TRBJ2-7; TRBD1 matches 11 bases. Trimming removed 3 bases from V and 7 bases from J; junction bases left unmatched: 5. Germline V gene lookup returns CDR1 SGHAT and CDR2 FQNNGV. This CDR3 contains 14 residues. CDR3 in amino acids: CASSFGQGAGEQYF. In DNA, the CDR3 is TGTGCCAGCAGCTTTGGACAGGGGGCGGGAGAGCAGTACTTC.

The chain carries TRBV7-3 and TRBJ2-1; maybe TRBD1 (6 bases). CDR1 and CDR2 (germline): SGHTA, FQGTGA. The CDR3 sequence is 16 residues long. V shed 4 bases and J shed 4 bases, with 17 bases lying between them. The CDR3 reads CASSSGEQGLYNEQFF. DNA for the CDR3: TGTGCCAGCAGCTCCGGGGAACAGGGCCTTTACAATGAGCAGTTCTTC.